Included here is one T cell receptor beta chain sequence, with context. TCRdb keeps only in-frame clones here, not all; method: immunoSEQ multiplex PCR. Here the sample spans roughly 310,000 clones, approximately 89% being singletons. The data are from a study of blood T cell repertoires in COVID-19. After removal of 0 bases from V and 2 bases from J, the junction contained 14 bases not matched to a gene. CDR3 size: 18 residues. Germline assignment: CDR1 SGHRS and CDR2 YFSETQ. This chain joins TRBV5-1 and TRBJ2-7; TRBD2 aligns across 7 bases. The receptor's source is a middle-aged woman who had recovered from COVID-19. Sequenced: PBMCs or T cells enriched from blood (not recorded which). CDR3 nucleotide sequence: TGCGCCAGCAGCTTGGTTATTTTGGGCGGGGGTTTGACCTACGAGCAGTACTTC. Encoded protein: CASSLVILGGGLTYEQYF.